The 27 T cell receptor beta chains below were found in one sample sequenced in a study of beta chain features in type 1 diabetes. All of the isolated RNA was reverse transcribed, so expressed TCRB transcripts were sequenced. Only in-frame clones appear in the TCRdb table, and some are missing; sequencing was by immunoSEQ multiplex PCR. In the table there are about 340,000 clones, around 9.7% of which are singletons. These receptors' antigens are unknown. The study's findings and limits: All four CD4+ subsets from Type 1 diabetes patients carried moderately but significantly shorter TCRB CDR3s.

The specimen was central memory CD4+ T cells from blood. All receptors come from a man under 40 with type 1 diabetes.

The rearrangement uses TRBV19 and TRBJ1-4; 9 positions match TRBD1. V lost 1 base to trimming and J lost 8 bases; unmatched junction nucleotides: 14. CDR1 and CDR2 from the germline V gene are LNHDA and SQIVND (reference sequence). This CDR3 is built from 18 residues. CDR3 amino acids: CASSIGYRGQKGGEKLFF. CDR3 coding DNA: TGTGCCAGTAGTATAGGCTACAGGGGGCAGAAAGGAGGGGAAAAACTGTTTTTT.

The chain combines TRBV9 with TRBJ1-1; 8 bases fit TRBD1. Germline V gene lookup returns CDR1 SGDLS and CDR2 YYNGEE. Unmatched junction bases numbered 4, after V lost 0 bases and J lost 3 bases. The length of the CDR3 is 15 residues. In nucleotides, the CDR3 is TGTGCCAGCAGCGTAGGGACAGGGAAGGACACTGAAGCTTTCTTT. Translating it yields CASSVGTGKDTEAFF. The whole variable domain, remainder taken from reference TRBV9 and TRBJ1-1, is DSGVTQTPKHLITATGQRVTLRCSPRSGDLSVYWYQQSLDQGLQFLIQYYNGEERAKGNILERFSAQQFPDLHSELNLSSLELGDSALYFCASSVGTGKDTEAFFGQGTRLTVV.

The sample holds a few counts of this clone. The CDR3 reads CATSREVLGHQNTEAFF. CDR3 DNA sequence: TGTGCCACCAGCAGAGAGGTCCTCGGACACCAGAACACTGAAGCTTTCTTT. The chain has TRBV15 and TRBJ1-1, with D possibly matching TRBD1 (5 bases). V dropped 0 bases and J dropped 1 base, with 15 bases sitting between them. Germline values: CDR1 LNHNV, CDR2 YYDKDF (reference sequence). The CDR3 has 17 residues.

The genes are TRBV29-1 and TRBJ1-4; the D is unclear. The germline CDR1 and CDR2 sequences are SQVTM and ANQGSEA. V was cut by 6 bases and J by 6 bases, with 8 bases left in between. This CDR3 contains 11 residues. CDR3 sequence: CSVGWDEKLFF. For the CDR3, the DNA is TGCAGCGTCGGATGGGATGAAAAACTGTTTTTT.

The chain uses TRBV28 and TRBJ1-4; D uncertain. Per germline, CDR1 MDHEN and CDR2 SYDVKM. The ends were cut back, 4 bases at V and 4 bases at J, with 16 bases in the middle. The length of the CDR3 is 16 residues. The CDR3 reads CASSSSNWRSNEKLFF. The CDR3 nucleotides read TGTGCCAGCAGTTCGTCGAATTGGAGAAGTAATGAAAAACTGTTTTTT.

This clone has more than one count but fewer than ten. The genes are TRBV11-2 and TRBJ2-3; D is possibly TRBD2 (5 bases). The CDR3 extends over 15 amino acids. The ends were cut back, 2 bases at V and 1 base at J, with 10 bases in the middle. Germline V gene sequence: CDR1 SGHAT, CDR2 FQNNGV. The CDR3 loop reads CASSLSTRGTDTQYF. The CDR3 DNA reads as TGTGCCAGCAGCTTATCAACGCGGGGCACAGATACGCAGTATTTT.

This clone appeared many times. V gene TRBV28 combines with J gene TRBJ2-3, with 14 positions matching TRBD2. The CDR3 is 16 amino acids. The trim removed 6 bases at V and 8 bases at J, leaving 10 bases unmatched. Germline CDR1 reads MDHEN; CDR2 reads SYDVKM. Here the CDR3 reads CASSKGLAGVQGTQYF. In DNA form, the CDR3 reads TGTGCCAGCAGCAAGGGACTAGCGGGGGTTCAGGGTACGCAGTATTTT.

The chain is built from TRBV19 and TRBJ2-3; D may match TRBD1 or TRBD2 (6 bases each). V lost 2 bases and J lost 4, with 16 bases in between. CDR1 is LNHDA, CDR2 SQIVND, per germline (reference sequence). CDR3 length: 16 amino acids. The DNA for the CDR3 is TGTGCCAGTAGTATACTGGGGGGCGAAGCCCCAGATACGCAGTATTTT. Its protein product is CASSILGGEAPDTQYF.

The V call is TRBV5-6, the J call TRBJ2-5, with TRBD2 matching over 7 bases. Germline trimming cut 6 bases from V and 4 bases from J; bases unmatched to any gene: 6. From germline, CDR1 is SGHDT and CDR2 YYEEEE. The CDR3 runs to 13 residues. CDR3 DNA sequence: TGTGCCAGCACGCGGGGGACTTCAGAGACCCAGTACTTC. This codes for CASTRGTSETQYF. Combining the CDR3 with reference TRBV5-6 and TRBJ2-5 gives the whole variable domain DAGVTQSPTHLIKTRGQQVTLRCSPKSGHDTVSWYQQALGQGPQFIFQYYEEEERQRGNFPDRFSGHQFPNYSSELNVNALLLGDSALYLCASTRGTSETQYFGPGTRLLVL.

Only a few counts were recorded for this clone. The rearrangement links TRBV4-1 to TRBJ2-5, with D possibly being TRBD1 (5 bases). This CDR3 has 18 amino acids. Trimming took 0 bases from V and 0 from J, leaving 17 bases between them. Germline assignment: CDR1 MGHRA and CDR2 YSYEKL. CDR3 DNA: TGCGCCAGCAGCCAAGACCCCCGACAGCCGACGGACCAAGAGACCCAGTACTTC. It codes for CASSQDPRQPTDQETQYF.

The chain employs TRBV2 and TRBJ2-2; no definite D call. Trimming removed 6 bases at V and 6 bases at J, with 8 bases between. CDR3 length: 12 amino acids. Germline V gene lookup returns CDR1 SNHLY and CDR2 FYNNEI. CDR3 nucleotides: TGTGCCAGCAGAGCAGACGCCGGGGAGCTGTTTTTT. Its protein product is CASRADAGELFF.

The chain combines TRBV19 with TRBJ2-1, with 8 bases fitting TRBD1. Germline V gene sequence: CDR1 LNHDA, CDR2 SQIVND (reference sequence). Trimming at V came to 6 bases and at J to 7 bases, leaving 8 bases not matched to a gene. This CDR3 is 14 amino acids long. The CDR3 loop reads CASRRGDRPNEQFF. CDR3 in DNA: TGTGCCAGTAGAAGGGGGGACAGGCCGAATGAGCAGTTCTTC.

This clone turned up a few times. The rearrangement uses TRBV7-9 and TRBJ2-7, with D possibly matching TRBD2 (7 bases). Germline CDR1 is SEHNR and CDR2 is FQNEAQ (reference sequence). This CDR3 region has 17 residues. The germline V and J ends were trimmed by 2 bases and 2 bases, with 19 bases remaining between them. CDR3 sequence: CASSLPDLGGATYEQYF. As DNA, the CDR3 is TGTGCCAGCAGCTTACCCGACTTAGGGGGGGCTACCTACGAGCAGTACTTC. Full variable domain (remainder filled in from reference TRBV7-9 and TRBJ2-7): DTGVSQNPRHKITKRGQNVTFRCDPISEHNRLYWYRQTLGQGPEFLTYFQNEAQLEKSRLLSDRFSAERPKGSFSTLEIQRTEQGDSAMYLCASSLPDLGGATYEQYFGPGTRLTVT.

This clone was seen a few times. The V and J genes are TRBV5-1 and TRBJ1-1; tentative D call: TRBD1 (5 bases). Germline CDR1 and CDR2: SGHRS and YFSETQ. The V end lost 0 bases, the J end lost 10 bases, and 16 bases lay between the germline ends. The CDR3 consists of 14 residues. CDR3 nucleotides: TGCGCCAGCAGCTTGGATGGGACCCCAGCTGGAGCTTTCTTT. Protein: CASSLDGTPAGAFF. Filled out from reference TRBV5-1 and TRBJ1-1, the complete variable domain reads KAGVTQTPRYLIKTRGQQVTLSCSPISGHRSVSWYQQTPGQGLQFLFEYFSETQRNKGNFPGRFSGRQFSNSRSEMNVSTLELGDSALYLCASSLDGTPAGAFFGQGTRLTVV.

In its sample, this clone was seen a few times. The chain combines TRBV30 with TRBJ1-5, with TRBD1 matching over 10 bases. V trimming: 5 bases; J trimming: 5 bases; junction bases outside the gene matches: 6. The germline V gene has CDR1 GTSNPN and CDR2 SVGIG (reference sequence). The CDR3 has 14 residues. The CDR3 region has the DNA TGTGCCTGGGGGACAGGGGAAAGGGATCAGCCCCAGCATTTT. Its protein product is CAWGTGERDQPQHF.

The V and J genes are TRBV7-9 and TRBJ1-2; D is ambiguous. This CDR3 comprises 15 residues. The germline gives CDR1 SEHNR, CDR2 FQNEAQ (reference sequence). Trimming cost V 0 bases and J 8 bases, with 16 bases left between them. This chain's CDR3 is CASSLAMDGPRGYTF. CDR3 sequence (DNA): TGTGCCAGCAGCTTAGCCATGGACGGGCCGCGAGGCTACACCTTC.

The J gene is TRBJ1-6, the V gene TRBV6-1; TRBD1 matches at 7 bases. The trim removed 7 bases at V and 8 bases at J, leaving 11 bases unmatched. The CDR3 has 15 residues. The germline gives CDR1 MNHNS, CDR2 SASEGT. CDR3 sequence reads: CASKGRQGFDSPLHF. CDR3 coding DNA: TGTGCCAGCAAAGGACGACAGGGTTTTGATTCACCCCTCCACTTT.

The chain joins TRBV5-1 to TRBJ2-3; a weak D match, TRBD2 (6 bases). In germline, CDR1 is SGHRS, CDR2 YFSETQ. V shed 4 bases and J shed 4 bases, with 13 bases lying between them. The length of the CDR3 is 14 residues. The CDR3 spells CASSPQAGADTQYF. CDR3 DNA: TGCGCCAGCAGCCCACAAGCGGGCGCAGATACGCAGTATTTT.

This clone showed up many times. Other DNA sequences in this specimen translate into the identical CDR3. This sequence joins TRBV2 and TRBJ1-2; no clear D. Trimming took off 2 bases at V and 4 bases at J, with 5 bases between the two ends. This CDR3 spans 12 amino acids. Germline V lookup: CDR1 SNHLY, CDR2 FYNNEI. The CDR3 DNA reads as TGTGCCAGCAGTGAAAAGGGCTATGGCTACACCTTC. This encodes CASSEKGYGYTF.

The chain links TRBV6-6 to TRBJ2-7; 7 bases are a match to TRBD1. V shed 10 bases, J shed 2 bases, and the junction held 17 bases outside the gene matches. This CDR3 contains 16 residues. The germline CDR1 and CDR2 sequences are MNHNY and SVGAGI (reference sequence). In nucleotides, the CDR3 is TGTGCCATCCGTCAGGGGGTACAGGGCATTACCTACGAGCAGTACTTC. Translation gives CAIRQGVQGITYEQYF.

This clone has just a few counts. This chain links TRBV6-5 with TRBJ1-4; 12 bases fit TRBD1. Looked up from germline, CDR1 is MNHEY and CDR2 is SVGAGI. Trimming cost V 2 bases and J 7 bases; bases outside gene matches: 2. The CDR3 has 15 residues. CDR3 sequence (DNA): TGTGCCAGCAGTTACGGGACAGGGGGCCCTGAAAAACTGTTTTTT. Translation gives CASSYGTGGPEKLFF.

This clone was counted between two and nine times. This sequence joins TRBV5-4 and TRBJ2-7; 8 bases align to TRBD1. The CDR3 is made up of 15 amino acids. Trimming took 0 bases from V and 5 from J; bases not matched to a gene: 7. The germline V gene encodes CDR1 SGHNT and CDR2 YYREEE (reference sequence). The CDR3 nucleotides are TGTGCCAGCAGCTTGGCAACAGGGGGACGGGACGAGCAGTACTTC. It translates to CASSLATGGRDEQYF.

The V and J genes are TRBV5-1 and TRBJ2-1; tentatively, D is TRBD1 or TRBD2 (5 bases each). This CDR3 spans 14 amino acids. The V gene lost 0 bases and the J gene lost 4 bases, with 8 bases spanning the gap. The germline gives CDR1 SGHRS, CDR2 YFSETQ. This CDR3 is CASSLGQRYNEQFF. The CDR3 bases are TGCGCCAGCAGCTTGGGACAGCGGTACAATGAGCAGTTCTTC.

This clone was found a few times. The genes are TRBV25-1 and TRBJ2-7; D not certain. Germline V CDR1 and CDR2: MGHDK, SYGVNS. V was trimmed by 2 bases and J by 3 bases, leaving 11 bases between them. CDR3 length: 14 residues. CDR3 coding DNA: TGTGCCAGCAGTGAAAGGGCAGGTTTCTACGAGCAGTACTTC. It encodes CASSERAGFYEQYF.

The CDR3 loop is CASSAPNHRGGRETQYF. DNA of the CDR3: TGTGCCAGTAGTGCCCCAAACCACAGGGGAGGAAGAGAGACCCAGTACTTC. The V gene is TRBV19, the J gene TRBJ2-5, with D perhaps TRBD1 (7 bases). The CDR3 loop spans 17 amino acids. Trimming removed 5 bases from V and 4 bases from J, with 23 bases in between. CDR1 is LNHDA, CDR2 SQIVND, per germline (reference sequence).

V gene TRBV9 combines with J gene TRBJ1-1; D perhaps matches TRBD1 (5 bases). The CDR3 consists of 14 residues. V lost 3 bases and J lost 0, with 9 bases in between. Per germline, CDR1 SGDLS and CDR2 YYNGEE. The CDR3 protein is CASSAQVMNTEAFF. Written as DNA, the CDR3 is TGTGCCAGCAGCGCACAGGTCATGAACACTGAAGCTTTCTTT.

Concerning this clone: The junction does not match germline at one end; this may be a read error. The rearrangement links TRBV10-3 to TRBJ1-2; the match to TRBD1 covers 7 bases. Germline loops: CDR1 ENHRY, CDR2 SYGVKD. This CDR3 has 13 amino acids. CDR3 sequence reads: CASSYRQGDGYTF. CDR3 nucleotide sequence: TGTGCCAGCAGTTACAGACAGGGAGATGGCTACACCTTC.